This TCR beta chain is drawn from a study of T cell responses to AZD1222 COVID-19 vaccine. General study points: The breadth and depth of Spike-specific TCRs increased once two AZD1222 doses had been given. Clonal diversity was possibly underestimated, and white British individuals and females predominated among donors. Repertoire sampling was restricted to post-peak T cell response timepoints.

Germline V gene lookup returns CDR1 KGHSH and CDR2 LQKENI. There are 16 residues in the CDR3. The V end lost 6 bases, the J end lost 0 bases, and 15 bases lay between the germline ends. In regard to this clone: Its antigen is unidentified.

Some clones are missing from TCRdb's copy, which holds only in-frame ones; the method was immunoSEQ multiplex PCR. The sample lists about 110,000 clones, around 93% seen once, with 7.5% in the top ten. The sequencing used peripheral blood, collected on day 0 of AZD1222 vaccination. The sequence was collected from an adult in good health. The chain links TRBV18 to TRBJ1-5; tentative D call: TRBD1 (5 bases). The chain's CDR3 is CASSPLGGYSNQPQHF. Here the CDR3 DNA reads TGTGCCAGCTCTCCCTTGGGGGGTTATAGCAATCAGCCCCAGCATTTT.